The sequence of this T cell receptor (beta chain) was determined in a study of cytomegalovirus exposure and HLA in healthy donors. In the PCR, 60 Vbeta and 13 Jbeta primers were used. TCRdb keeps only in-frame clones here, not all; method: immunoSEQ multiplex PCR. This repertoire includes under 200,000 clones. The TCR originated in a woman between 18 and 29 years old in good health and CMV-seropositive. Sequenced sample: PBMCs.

The CDR3 DNA reads as TGTGCCAGCAGCTTAGACAGGGCTGGAAACACCATATATTTT. Translation: CASSLDRAGNTIYF. The chain joins TRBV5-4 to TRBJ1-3; 7 positions match TRBD1. This CDR3 contains 14 residues. Germline V gene sequence: CDR1 SGHNT, CDR2 YYREEE (reference sequence). V lost 2 bases, J lost 2 bases, and 1 base stayed unmatched.